Shown below are 12 T cell receptor beta chains from a single sample sequenced in a study of blood T cell repertoires in COVID-19. Generated by immunoSEQ multiplex PCR, the TCRdb table keeps only in-frame clones and is missing some. This table has roughly 140,000 clones, over 80% appearing once. Sequencing used peripheral blood. Every receptor here comes from a woman in her thirties or forties with active or convalescent COVID-19.

The chain couples TRBV9 to TRBJ1-1; 9 bases are shared with TRBD1. The germline V gene has CDR1 SGDLS and CDR2 YYNGEE. This CDR3 contains 16 residues. The V gene end was trimmed by 0 bases and the J gene end by 3 bases; junction bases not matched to a gene: 6. CDR3 bases: TGTGCCAGCAGCGTAGCAGGGGACAGGGTCTACACTGAAGCTTTCTTT. It translates to CASSVAGDRVYTEAFF.

The chain uses TRBV7-2 and TRBJ1-4; the D is unclear. The CDR3 sequence is 14 residues long. Trimming cost V 3 bases and J 4 bases, with 9 bases left between them. The germline V gene has CDR1 SGHTA and CDR2 FQGNSA. CDR3 nucleotides: TGTGCCAGCAGCTTCGGGATCGGTAATGAAAAACTGTTTTTT. Its translation: CASSFGIGNEKLFF.

The chain recombines TRBV6-5 with TRBJ1-5, with D unresolved. Per germline, CDR1 MNHEY and CDR2 SVGAGI. This CDR3 is built from 13 residues. V was shortened by 5 bases and J by 9 bases, with 14 bases between the two germline ends. As DNA, the CDR3 is TGTGCCAGCAGTCTAAGCTACAGTCGGCCCCAGCATTTT. Residues: CASSLSYSRPQHF.

The chain has TRBV29-1 and TRBJ1-2; no definite D call. Germline values: CDR1 SQVTM, CDR2 ANQGSEA. V lost 4 bases and J 2 bases, leaving 8 bases between the germline ends. The CDR3 extends over 12 amino acids. The chain's CDR3 is CSVVNSNYGYTF. CDR3 in DNA: TGCAGCGTTGTTAACAGCAACTATGGCTACACCTTC.

This chain links TRBV5-5 with TRBJ2-7; possibly TRBD2 for D (5 bases). Germline loops: CDR1 SGHKS, CDR2 YYEKEE (reference sequence). Trimming stripped 1 base from V and 2 bases from J, with 7 bases between. The CDR3 extends over 13 amino acids. CDR3 sequence reads: CASSLIGAYEQYF. CDR3 DNA sequence: TGTGCCAGCAGCTTGATCGGGGCCTACGAGCAGTACTTC.

This chain joins TRBV28 and TRBJ1-6, with D possibly TRBD1 on 6 matching bases. V was shortened by 5 bases and J by 6 bases, with 29 bases between the two germline ends. The CDR3 has 20 amino acids. Germline V gives CDR1 MDHEN, CDR2 SYDVKM. The CDR3 coding sequence is TGTGCCAGCAGTCCGGAGTCTGACAGGAACCGCATCTCGGGTAATTCACCCCTCCACTTT. It is translated as CASSPESDRNRISGNSPLHF.

V gene TRBV27 combines with J gene TRBJ2-2; perhaps TRBD2 as D (5 bases). Germline V gene lookup returns CDR1 MNHEY and CDR2 SMNVEV (reference sequence). There are 14 residues in the CDR3. The V end lost 2 bases, the J end lost 5 bases, and 9 bases lay between the germline ends. The CDR3 DNA follows: TGTGCCAGCAGTTTAGCGGGTAGGACCGGGGAGCTGTTTTTT. Translating gives CASSLAGRTGELFF.

The genes are TRBV27 and TRBJ2-4; D is possibly TRBD1 (6 bases). V dropped 3 bases and J dropped 3 bases, with 15 bases sitting between them. The CDR3 is 16 amino acids. Germline assignment: CDR1 MNHEY and CDR2 SMNVEV (reference sequence). The CDR3 sequence: CASSFRAGDNKNIQYF. CDR3 nucleotide sequence: TGTGCCAGCAGTTTTCGGGCAGGGGATAACAAAAACATTCAGTACTTC.

The chain joins TRBV7-9 to TRBJ2-2; unclear D gene. The CDR3 has 15 residues. CDR1 is SEHNR, CDR2 FQNEAQ, per germline (reference sequence). Trimming stripped 0 bases from V and 1 base from J, with 6 bases between. The CDR3 spells CASSLATVNTGELFF. CDR3 coding DNA: TGTGCCAGCAGCTTAGCCACAGTGAACACCGGGGAGCTGTTTTTT.

J is TRBJ1-4 and V is TRBV27, with 9 bases that match TRBD1. The trim removed 0 bases at V and 8 bases at J, leaving 7 bases unmatched. The CDR3 is made up of 16 amino acids. Germline V gene lookup returns CDR1 MNHEY and CDR2 SMNVEV (reference sequence). The CDR3 loop reads CASSLSGDRVREKLFF. The CDR3 DNA reads TGTGCCAGCAGTTTATCTGGGGACAGGGTGCGAGAAAAACTGTTTTTT.

This clone has just a few counts. V gene TRBV25-1 combines with J gene TRBJ2-3; TRBD2 might be the D (7 bases). V lost 4 bases and J 3 bases, leaving 17 bases between the germline ends. Germline-derived CDR1 and CDR2 are MGHDK and SYGVNS. This CDR3 has 16 amino acids. CDR3 DNA sequence: TGTGCCAGCAGTGCGGGGAGGGGGGCCCGTACAGATACGCAGTATTTT. Translating it yields CASSAGRGARTDTQYF.

This CDR3 is CASSYSTGQLYGYTF. CDR3 nucleotide sequence: TGTGCCAGCAGTTACTCGACTGGACAGCTCTATGGCTACACCTTC. V gene TRBV6-2 or TRBV6-3 combines with J gene TRBJ1-2, with a tentative D call TRBD1 (6 bases). Germline V gene sequence: CDR1 MNHEY, CDR2 SVGEGT. The CDR3 sequence is 15 residues long. V was shortened by 0 bases and J by 4 bases, with 12 bases between the two germline ends.